The 24 T cell receptor beta chains reported below all come from one sample, sequenced in a study of TIL therapy for anti-PD-1-resistant metastatic lung cancer. This was the immunoSEQ v3 assay. Repertoires were generated with immunoSEQ multiplex PCR, while TCRdb's copy carries only in-frame clones and drops some. The sample yields about 52,000 clones, about 80% seen once. Time point reported: pre-treatment sample, taken before nivolumab and TIL therapy. Sequencing used blood, obtained at baseline. These receptors all come from a woman aged 30 to 85 with non-small cell lung cancer.

This rearrangement joins TRBV5-6 to TRBJ2-1; a possible D gene is TRBD2 (5 bases). The CDR3 loop spans 14 amino acids. Germline-derived CDR1 and CDR2 are SGHDT and YYEEEE. The V end lost 4 bases, the J end lost 5 bases, and 13 bases lay between the germline ends. In nucleotides, the CDR3 is TGTGCCAGCAGCGGTTGGCGGGTAAACAATGAGCAGTTCTTC. Translated, it gives CASSGWRVNNEQFF.

This chain joins TRBV10-2 and TRBJ1-1; 9 nucleotides match TRBD1. V lost 7 bases and J lost 6; bases outside the gene matches: 9. The CDR3 runs 14 residues. The germline gives CDR1 WSHSY, CDR2 SAAADI. CDR3 DNA: TGCGCCAGCACCGGACAGGGGAGTGGCGCTGAAGCTTTCTTT. It codes for CASTGQGSGAEAFF.

This clone was recorded a few times. V and J are TRBV11-2 and TRBJ1-3; D not resolved. V lost 1 base, J lost 0 bases, and 10 bases lay in between. The CDR3 has 16 residues. Germline V lookup: CDR1 SGHAT, CDR2 FQNNGV. The CDR3 bases are TGTGCCAGCAGCTTAGCGGACTCTACCTCTGGAAACACCATATATTTT. Encoded protein: CASSLADSTSGNTIYF.

The gene calls are TRBV18 and TRBJ2-2, with 8 nucleotides matching TRBD2. Germline V lookup: CDR1 KGHSH, CDR2 LQKENI. CDR3 length: 21 amino acids. V lost 0 bases and J lost 5; bases outside the gene matches: 20. The DNA of the CDR3 is TGTGCCAGCTCACCACCGGGAGGACTAGCACCACTCGGACTAACGACCGGGGAGCTGTTTTTT. Encoded protein: CASSPPGGLAPLGLTTGELFF. The full variable domain, in which reference TRBV18 and TRBJ2-2 provide the parts outside the CDR3, is NAGVMQNPRHLVRRRGQEARLRCSPMKGHSHVYWYRQLPEEGLKFMVYLQKENIIDESGMPKERFSAEFPKEGPSILRIQQVVRGDSAAYFCASSPPGGLAPLGLTTGELFFGEGSRLTVL.

The V and J genes are TRBV2 and TRBJ1-5; D unclear. With 2 bases removed from V and 2 bases from J, the gap between germline ends came to 10 bases. Germline-derived CDR1 and CDR2 are SNHLY and FYNNEI. The length of the CDR3 is 15 residues. CDR3 sequence reads: CASSESAAGNQPQHF. In nucleotides, the CDR3 is TGTGCCAGCAGTGAAAGTGCGGCGGGCAATCAGCCCCAGCATTTT. The full variable domain, in which reference TRBV2 and TRBJ1-5 provide the parts outside the CDR3, is EPEVTQTPSHQVTQMGQEVILRCVPISNHLYFYWYRQILGQKVEFLVSFYNNEISEKSEIFDDQFSVERPDGSNFTLKIRSTKLEDSAMYFCASSESAAGNQPQHFGDGTRLSIL.

The genes are TRBV5-8 and TRBJ2-7; no clear D gene. Germline-derived CDR1 and CDR2 are SGHTS and YDEGEE. Trimming took 1 base from V and 3 from J, leaving 5 bases between them. This CDR3 is built from 12 residues. CDR3 bases: TGTGCCAGCAGCTTGCGGCGCTACGAGCAGTACTTC. Translated: CASSLRRYEQYF.

The rearrangement uses TRBV6-5 and TRBJ1-2, with 7 bases aligning to TRBD1. This CDR3 comprises 14 residues. Germline CDR1 reads MNHEY; CDR2 reads SVGAGI. V trimming: 3 bases; J trimming: 6 bases; junction bases outside the gene matches: 7. CDR3 sequence reads: CASSYEGQLNGYTF. The CDR3 region has the DNA TGTGCCAGCAGTTATGAGGGACAGCTGAATGGCTACACCTTC.

The chain's CDR3 is CASSGVTSGITDTQYF. The CDR3 region has the DNA TGTGCCAGCAGTGGAGTGACTAGCGGGATAACAGATACGCAGTATTTT. The chain uses TRBV6-1 and TRBJ2-3, with TRBD2 matching over 11 bases. The CDR3 has 16 amino acids. V trimming: 4 bases; J trimming: 3 bases; junction bases outside the gene matches: 6. Germline CDR1 and CDR2: MNHNS and SASEGT.

J is TRBJ2-1 and V is TRBV1; TRBD2, the table's D call, was not compared with the DNA. TRBV1 is shown as a pseudogene. The CDR3 has 15 amino acids. The CDR3 sequence is CTSSLMRLAGREQFF. CDR3 nucleotide sequence: TGCACCAGCAGCCTAATGAGACTAGCCGGCCGTGAGCAGTTCTTC.

The chain joins TRBV4-2 to TRBJ2-7, with 8 bases lining up with TRBD2. This CDR3 is 15 amino acids long. Germline-derived CDR1 and CDR2 are LGHNA and YNFKEQ. J was trimmed by 0 bases and V by 3 bases; bases with no gene match: 4. CDR3 amino acids: CASSQSGGDSYEQYF. CDR3 DNA sequence: TGTGCCAGCAGCCAGAGCGGGGGCGACTCCTACGAGCAGTACTTC.

This chain links TRBV5-8 with TRBJ2-1; D is unresolved. Trimming took 1 base from V and 4 from J, leaving 18 bases between them. CDR3 length equals 17 residues. CDR1 and CDR2 from the germline V gene are SGHTS and YDEGEE. This CDR3 reads CASSLWFGHRSYNEQFF. The CDR3 DNA sequence: TGTGCCAGCAGCTTGTGGTTTGGGCACCGTTCTTACAATGAGCAGTTCTTC.

This chain joins TRBV14 and TRBJ1-1; a possible D gene is TRBD1 (5 bases). Germline V gene data show CDR1 as SGHDN and CDR2 as FVKESK. The V end was cut by 0 bases, the J end by 5 bases, with 13 bases between. The CDR3 has 15 amino acids. This chain's CDR3 is CASSQDLGHWTEAFF. As DNA, the CDR3 is TGTGCCAGCAGCCAAGATCTTGGACACTGGACTGAAGCTTTCTTT.

The rearrangement joins TRBV19 to TRBJ1-1, with no clear D. Deletions cut 6 bases from V and 3 bases from J, with 8 bases between. CDR1 and CDR2 from the germline V gene are LNHDA and SQIVND (reference sequence). This CDR3 region has 12 residues. The CDR3 spells CASSYRDTEAFF. In DNA form, the CDR3 reads TGTGCCAGTAGCTACCGGGACACTGAAGCTTTCTTT. The entire variable domain, with the rest obtained from reference TRBV19 and TRBJ1-1, is as follows: DGGITQSPKYLFRKEGQNVTLSCEQNLNHDAMYWYRQDPGQGLRLIYYSQIVNDFQKGDIAEGYSVSREKKESFPLTVTSAQKNPTAFYLCASSYRDTEAFFGQGTRLTVV.

This chain connects TRBV6-1 to TRBJ1-5; D not resolved. This CDR3 has 14 amino acids. V was trimmed by 6 bases and J by 9 bases, leaving 18 bases between them. The germline gives CDR1 MNHNS, CDR2 SASEGT. This chain's CDR3 is CASSQADADRPQHF. CDR3 nucleotides: TGTGCCAGCAGCCAGGCCGATGCCGATCGGCCCCAGCATTTT.

As DNA, the CDR3 is TGTGCCAGCACTAGGACAGGGGGAGAGACCCAGTACTTC. Protein: CASTRTGGETQYF. The genes are TRBV2 and TRBJ2-5; 10 bases are a match to TRBD1. Germline loops: CDR1 SNHLY, CDR2 FYNNEI. V gave up 7 bases and J gave up 4 bases; unmatched junction bases: 3. The CDR3 runs 13 residues.

The chain recombines TRBV7-9 with TRBJ1-1; tentatively, D is TRBD1 (6 bases). Per the germline V gene, CDR1 is SEHNR and CDR2 is FQNEAQ (reference sequence). This CDR3 region has 13 residues. Trimming shortened V by 5 bases and J by 3 bases, and 10 bases separated the two germline ends. The chain's CDR3 is CASSEQGDTEAFF. The DNA of the CDR3 is TGTGCCAGCAGCGAACAGGGAGACACTGAAGCTTTCTTT.

The chain links TRBV20-1 to TRBJ1-3; the D is unclear. In germline, CDR1 is DFQATT, CDR2 SNEGSKA (reference sequence). V was pared by 5 bases and J by 5 bases, with 7 bases between. This CDR3 spans 11 amino acids. The CDR3 loop reads CSAPLRNTIYF. The DNA of the CDR3 is TGCAGTGCTCCCCTCCGAAACACCATATATTTT.

V and J are TRBV27 and TRBJ2-5; 8 bases are a match to TRBD2. The J segment lost 5 bases and the V segment lost 3 bases, leaving 8 bases of the junction unmatched. The germline CDR1 and CDR2 sequences are MNHEY and SMNVEV (reference sequence). This CDR3 comprises 15 residues. The CDR3 region is CASSLWRGAGETQYF. Here the CDR3 DNA reads TGTGCCAGCAGTTTGTGGCGGGGGGCGGGGGAGACCCAGTACTTC.

The genes are TRBV27 and TRBJ1-4; D perhaps matches TRBD1 (6 bases). The CDR3 has 15 residues. Trimming cost V 2 bases and J 3 bases, with 10 bases left between them. Germline V gene sequence: CDR1 MNHEY, CDR2 SMNVEV (reference sequence). CDR3 in DNA: TGTGCCAGCAGTTTAGCGACAGGTTCTAATGAAAAACTGTTTTTT. Protein sequence: CASSLATGSNEKLFF. The variable domain in full, completed from reference TRBV27 and TRBJ1-4, reads EAQVTQNPRYLITVTGKKLTVTCSQNMNHEYMSWYRQDPGLGLRQIYYSMNVEVTDKGDVPEGYKVSRKEKRNFPLILESPSPNQTSLYFCASSLATGSNEKLFFGSGTQLSVL.

This chain links TRBV27 with TRBJ2-7, with TRBD2 matching over 11 bases. V was pared by 2 bases and J by 2 bases, with 14 bases of the junction left unmatched. CDR3 size: 19 residues. CDR1 MNHEY and CDR2 SMNVEV come from the germline V gene (reference sequence). CDR3 DNA sequence: TGTGCCAGCAGTTTAAAAATCCCCGCTGGACTAGCGGGTGCCTACGAGCAGTACTTC. Translation: CASSLKIPAGLAGAYEQYF.

The chain links TRBV7-9 to TRBJ2-2, with TRBD1 as a possible D gene (5 bases). The V gene's germline CDR1 is SEHNR and CDR2 FQNEAQ (reference sequence). V was trimmed by 1 base and J by 5 bases, leaving 14 bases between them. This CDR3 is 16 amino acids long. CDR3 nucleotide sequence: TGTGCCAGCAGCTTAGGGTACAGGCTCGGGACCGGGGAGCTGTTTTTT. Translating it yields CASSLGYRLGTGELFF. Based on the CDR3 plus reference TRBV7-9 and TRBJ2-2, the full variable domain is DTGVSQNPRHKITKRGQNVTFRCDPISEHNRLYWYRQTLGQGPEFLTYFQNEAQLEKSRLLSDRFSAERPKGSFSTLEIQRTEQGDSAMYLCASSLGYRLGTGELFFGEGSRLTVL.

J is TRBJ2-7 and V is TRBV5-4; no reliable D call. CDR3 length: 13 residues. V lost 5 bases to trimming and J lost 2 bases, with 11 bases between them. Germline CDR1 reads SGHNT; CDR2 reads YYREEE (reference sequence). The CDR3 DNA sequence: TGTGCCAGCAGTTCAACTGATCCCTACGAGCAGTACTTC. It is translated as CASSSTDPYEQYF.

About this clone itself: Other DNA sequences in the sample encode the same CDR3. The V call is TRBV11-2, the J call TRBJ2-7, with 8 nucleotides matching TRBD2. The length of the CDR3 is 15 residues. J gave up 6 bases and V 2 bases, and 9 bases lay outside the gene matches. Germline CDR1 and CDR2: SGHAT and FQNNGV. In DNA form, the CDR3 reads TGTGCCAGCAGCTTACTTGCGGGAGGCGCAGCCGAGCAGTACTTC. Translation gives CASSLLAGGAAEQYF.

This clone was seen more than once but under ten times. This CDR3 is CASSLGQGAYEQYF. The DNA for the CDR3 is TGCGCCAGCAGCTTGGGACAGGGGGCCTACGAGCAGTACTTC. The rearrangement links TRBV5-1 to TRBJ2-7; 9 bases line up with TRBD1. Germline CDR1 and CDR2: SGHRS and YFSETQ. The CDR3 covers 14 residues. V shed 0 bases and J 2 bases; nucleotides not matched to a gene: 0.